This T cell receptor (beta chain) derives from a study of early T cells in non-severe SARS-CoV-2 infection. This clonotype was seen many times. In TCRdb, the 5' RACE reads were re-called with MiXCR into one record per CDR3 protein. The table shows 25,000 to 30,000 distinct CDR3 sequences, with approximately 4% occurring only once. This sequence originates from an adult who was a healthcare worker with PCR-confirmed SARS-CoV-2 infection or an uninfected control (not recorded which). The source material was whole blood.

CDR3 nucleotide sequence: TGCAGTGCTACCCCTCCGGGGGCAAACGAGCAGTACTTC. As protein: CSATPPGANEQYF. The V gene is TRBV20-1, the J gene TRBJ2-7, with D tentatively TRBD1 or TRBD2 (6 bases each). The CDR3 is 13 residues long. Germline loops: CDR1 DFQATT, CDR2 SNEGSKA (reference sequence). The V end was cut by 4 bases, the J end by 5 bases, with 15 bases between.